This T cell receptor (beta chain) emerged from a study of CD8 T cells in Susac syndrome. The T cells that were sequenced for TCR beta were CD8+ and CD4+ cells from blood. cDNA came from roughly 0.5 to 1 ug RNA primed by random hexamers. A single record per CDR3 protein comes from TCRdb applying MiXCR to the immunoSEQ multiplex PCR reads. The sample shows 150,000 to 200,000 distinct CDR3 sequences, 93% of them seen only once. V lost 5 bases, J lost 4 bases, and 15 bases lay in between. This CDR3 is 15 amino acids long. CDR1 is SGHTA and CDR2 is FQGNSA in the germline V gene. This receptor was identified in a human donor in good health. Sequencing was performed on CD4+ T cells from PBMCs. V gene TRBV7-2 combines with J gene TRBJ1-5; D is uncertain. Here the CDR3 reads CASSRGSGENQPQHF. The CDR3 DNA reads TGTGCCAGCAGCCGAGGGTCAGGAGAAAATCAGCCCCAGCATTTT. The full variable domain, its missing parts supplied by reference TRBV7-2 and TRBJ1-5, is GAGVSQSPSNKVTEKGKDVELRCDPISGHTALYWYRQSLGQGLEFLIYFQGNSAPDKSGLPSDRFSAERTGGSVSTLTIQRTQQEDSAVYLCASSRGSGENQPQHFGDGTRLSIL.